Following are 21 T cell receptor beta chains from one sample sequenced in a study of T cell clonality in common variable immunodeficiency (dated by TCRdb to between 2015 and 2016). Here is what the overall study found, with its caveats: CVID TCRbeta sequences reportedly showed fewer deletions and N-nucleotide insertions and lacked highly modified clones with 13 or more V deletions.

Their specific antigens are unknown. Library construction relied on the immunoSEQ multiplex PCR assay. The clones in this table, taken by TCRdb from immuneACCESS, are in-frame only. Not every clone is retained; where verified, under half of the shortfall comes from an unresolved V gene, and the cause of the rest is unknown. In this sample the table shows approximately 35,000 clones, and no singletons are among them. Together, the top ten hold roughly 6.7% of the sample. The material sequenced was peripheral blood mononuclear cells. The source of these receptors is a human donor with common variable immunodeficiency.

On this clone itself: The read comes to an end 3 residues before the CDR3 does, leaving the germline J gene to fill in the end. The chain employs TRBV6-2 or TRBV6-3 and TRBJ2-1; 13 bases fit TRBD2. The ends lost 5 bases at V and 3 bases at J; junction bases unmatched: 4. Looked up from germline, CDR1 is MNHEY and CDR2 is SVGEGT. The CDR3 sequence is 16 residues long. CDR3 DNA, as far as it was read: TGTGCCAGCAGTAGGACTAGCGGGAGTCTCTACAATGAG. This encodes CASSRTSGSLYNE. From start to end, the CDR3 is CASSRTSGSLYNEQFF.

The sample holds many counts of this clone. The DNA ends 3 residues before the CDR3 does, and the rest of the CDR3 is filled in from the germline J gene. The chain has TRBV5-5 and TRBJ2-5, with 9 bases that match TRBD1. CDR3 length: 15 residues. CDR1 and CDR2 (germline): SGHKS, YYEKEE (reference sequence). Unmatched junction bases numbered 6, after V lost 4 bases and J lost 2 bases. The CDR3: CASSTGQGGQETQYF. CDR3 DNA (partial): TGTGCCAGCAGCACGGGACAGGGAGGTCAAGAGACC.

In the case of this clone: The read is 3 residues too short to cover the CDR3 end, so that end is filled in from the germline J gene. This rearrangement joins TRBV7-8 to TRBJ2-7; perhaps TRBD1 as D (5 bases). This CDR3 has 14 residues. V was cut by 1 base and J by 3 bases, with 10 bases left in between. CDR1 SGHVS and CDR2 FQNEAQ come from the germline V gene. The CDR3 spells CASSLGAGRYEQYF. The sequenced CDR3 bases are TGTGCCAGCAGCTTAGGGGCAGGGCGCTACGAG.

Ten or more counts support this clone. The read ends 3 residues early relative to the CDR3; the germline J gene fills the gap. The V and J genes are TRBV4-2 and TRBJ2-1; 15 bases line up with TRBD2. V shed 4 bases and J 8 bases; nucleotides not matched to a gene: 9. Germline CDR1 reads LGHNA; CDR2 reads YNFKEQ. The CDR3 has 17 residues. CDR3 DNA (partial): TGTGCCAGCAGCCGAGGACTAGCGGGAGGGCCCAGGGATGAG. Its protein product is CASSRGLAGGPRDE. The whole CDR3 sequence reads CASSRGLAGGPRDEQFF.

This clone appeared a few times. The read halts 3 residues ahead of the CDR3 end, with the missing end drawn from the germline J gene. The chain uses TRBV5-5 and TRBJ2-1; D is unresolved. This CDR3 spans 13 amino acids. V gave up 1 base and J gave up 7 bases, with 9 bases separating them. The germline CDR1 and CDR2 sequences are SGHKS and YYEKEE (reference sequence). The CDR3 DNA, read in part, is TGTGCCAGCAGCTTGTTCCCGCAGAATGAG. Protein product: CASSLFPQNE. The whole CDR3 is CASSLFPQNEQFF.

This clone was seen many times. The CDR3 is CASSHGRGGTEAFF. The DNA read from the CDR3 is TGTGCCAGCAGCCACGGGAGGGGAGGCACTGAA. The chain uses TRBV7-3 and TRBJ1-1; possible D gene TRBD1, 5 bases. The DNA ends 3 residues before the CDR3 does, and the rest of the CDR3 is filled in from the germline J gene. The CDR3 runs 14 residues. Germline V gene data show CDR1 as SGHTA and CDR2 as FQGTGA. V lost 5 bases to trimming and J lost 4 bases, with 14 bases between them.

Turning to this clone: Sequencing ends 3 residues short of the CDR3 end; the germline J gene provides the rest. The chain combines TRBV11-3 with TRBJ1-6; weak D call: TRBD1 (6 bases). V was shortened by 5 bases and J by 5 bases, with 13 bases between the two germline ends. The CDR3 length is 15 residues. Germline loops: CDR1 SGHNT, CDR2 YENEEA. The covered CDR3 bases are TGTGCCAGCAGCGAGACAGGCAACCATAATTCACCC. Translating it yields CASSETGNHNSP. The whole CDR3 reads CASSETGNHNSPLHF.

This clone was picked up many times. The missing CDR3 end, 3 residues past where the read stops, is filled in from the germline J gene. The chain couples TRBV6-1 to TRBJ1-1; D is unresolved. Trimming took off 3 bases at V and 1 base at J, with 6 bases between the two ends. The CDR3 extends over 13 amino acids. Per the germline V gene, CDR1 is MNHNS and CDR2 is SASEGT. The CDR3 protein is CASSEYGNTEAFF. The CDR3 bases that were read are TGTGCCAGCAGTGAGTACGGGAACACTGAA.

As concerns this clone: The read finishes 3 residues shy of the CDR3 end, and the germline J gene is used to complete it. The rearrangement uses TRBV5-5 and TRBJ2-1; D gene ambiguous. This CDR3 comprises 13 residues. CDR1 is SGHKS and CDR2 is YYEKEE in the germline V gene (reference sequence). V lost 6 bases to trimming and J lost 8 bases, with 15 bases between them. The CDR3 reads CASTRYHRDEQFF. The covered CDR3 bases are TGTGCCAGCACCCGGTACCACCGCGATGAG.

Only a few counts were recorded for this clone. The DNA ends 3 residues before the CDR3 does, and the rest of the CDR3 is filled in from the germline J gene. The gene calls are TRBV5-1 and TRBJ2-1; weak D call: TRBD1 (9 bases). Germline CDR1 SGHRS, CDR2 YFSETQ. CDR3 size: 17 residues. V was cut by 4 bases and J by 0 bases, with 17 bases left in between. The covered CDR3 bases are TGCGCCAGCAGCCGGGGGGGACAGGGCAGCTCCTACAATGAG. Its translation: CASSRGGQGSSYNE. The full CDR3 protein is CASSRGGQGSSYNEQFF. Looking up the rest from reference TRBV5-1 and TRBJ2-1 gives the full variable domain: KAGVTQTPRYLIKTRGQQVTLSCSPISGHRSVSWYQQTPGQGLQFLFEYFSETQRNKGNFPGRFSGRQFSNSRSEMNVSTLELGDSALYLCASSRGGQGSSYNEQFFGPGTRLTVL.

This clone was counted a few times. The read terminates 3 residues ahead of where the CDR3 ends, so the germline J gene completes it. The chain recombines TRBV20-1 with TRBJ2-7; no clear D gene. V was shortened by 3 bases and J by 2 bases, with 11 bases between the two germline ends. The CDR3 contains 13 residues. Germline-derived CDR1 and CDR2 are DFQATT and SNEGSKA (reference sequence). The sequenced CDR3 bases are TGCAGTGCTAGTGATCACAGCCCCTACGAG. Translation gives CSASDHSPYE. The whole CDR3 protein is CSASDHSPYEQYF.

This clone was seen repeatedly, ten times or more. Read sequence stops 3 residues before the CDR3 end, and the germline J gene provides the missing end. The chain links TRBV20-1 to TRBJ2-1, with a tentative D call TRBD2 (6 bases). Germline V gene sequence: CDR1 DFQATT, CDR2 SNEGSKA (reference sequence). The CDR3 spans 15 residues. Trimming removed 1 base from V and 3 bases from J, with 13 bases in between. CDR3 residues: CSARASVDFYNEQFF. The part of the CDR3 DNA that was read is TGCAGTGCTAGAGCTAGCGTGGACTTCTACAATGAG.

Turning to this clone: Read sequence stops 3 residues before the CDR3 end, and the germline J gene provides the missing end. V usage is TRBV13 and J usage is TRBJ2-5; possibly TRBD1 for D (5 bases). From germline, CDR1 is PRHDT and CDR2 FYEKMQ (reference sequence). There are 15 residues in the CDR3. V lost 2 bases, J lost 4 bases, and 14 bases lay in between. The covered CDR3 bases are TGTGCCAGCAGCTTAAGTGAAGGGGTGGCAGAGACC. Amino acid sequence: CASSLSEGVAET. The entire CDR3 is CASSLSEGVAETQYF.

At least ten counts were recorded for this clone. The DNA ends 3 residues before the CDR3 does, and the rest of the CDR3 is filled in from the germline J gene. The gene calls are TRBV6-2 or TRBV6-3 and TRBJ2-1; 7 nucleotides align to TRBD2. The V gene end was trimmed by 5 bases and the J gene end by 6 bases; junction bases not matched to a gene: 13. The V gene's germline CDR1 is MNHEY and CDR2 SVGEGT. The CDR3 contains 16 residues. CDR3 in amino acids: CASSRDLERTSNEQFF. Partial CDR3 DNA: TGTGCCAGCAGTAGGGACTTGGAGCGGACTAGCAATGAG.

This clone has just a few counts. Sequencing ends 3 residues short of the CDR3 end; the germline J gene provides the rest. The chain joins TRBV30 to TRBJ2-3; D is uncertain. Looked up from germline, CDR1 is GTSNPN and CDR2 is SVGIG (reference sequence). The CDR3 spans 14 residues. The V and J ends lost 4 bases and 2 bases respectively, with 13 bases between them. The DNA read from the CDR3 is TGTGCCTGGAATGGCGGAACCCTCACAGATACG. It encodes CAWNGGTLTDT. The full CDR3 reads CAWNGGTLTDTQYF.

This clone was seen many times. The CDR3 bases that were read are TGTGCCAGCAGCCCGGGACTCACAGATACG. Translation: CASSPGLTDT. The CDR3 reads in full as CASSPGLTDTQYF. V gene TRBV7-3 combines with J gene TRBJ2-3; TRBD2 is a possible D gene (6 bases). With the read ending 3 residues before the CDR3 end, the germline J gene is used to fill in that end. V was shortened by 5 bases and J by 2 bases, with 8 bases between the two germline ends. Germline loops: CDR1 SGHTA, CDR2 FQGTGA. The CDR3 spans 13 residues.

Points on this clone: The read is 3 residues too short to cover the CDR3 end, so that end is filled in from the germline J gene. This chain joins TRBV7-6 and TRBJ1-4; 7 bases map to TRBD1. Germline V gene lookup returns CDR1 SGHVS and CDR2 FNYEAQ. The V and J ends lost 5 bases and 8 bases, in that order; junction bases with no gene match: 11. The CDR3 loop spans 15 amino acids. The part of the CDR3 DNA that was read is TGTGCCAGCAGCGCTAACACAGGGGTCGGCGAAAAA. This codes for CASSANTGVGEK. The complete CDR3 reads CASSANTGVGEKLFF.

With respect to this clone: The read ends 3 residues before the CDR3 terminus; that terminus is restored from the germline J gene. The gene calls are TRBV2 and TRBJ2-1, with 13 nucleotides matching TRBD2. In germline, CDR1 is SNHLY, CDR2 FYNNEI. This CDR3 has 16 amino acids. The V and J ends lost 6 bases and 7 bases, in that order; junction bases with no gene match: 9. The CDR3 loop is CASSAGLAGAFNEQFF. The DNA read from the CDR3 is TGTGCCAGCAGCGCAGGACTAGCGGGAGCGTTTAATGAG. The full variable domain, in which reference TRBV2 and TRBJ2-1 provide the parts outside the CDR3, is EPEVTQTPSHQVTQMGQEVILRCVPISNHLYFYWYRQILGQKVEFLVSFYNNEISEKSEIFDDQFSVERPDGSNFTLKIRSTKLEDSAMYFCASSAGLAGAFNEQFFGPGTRLTVL.

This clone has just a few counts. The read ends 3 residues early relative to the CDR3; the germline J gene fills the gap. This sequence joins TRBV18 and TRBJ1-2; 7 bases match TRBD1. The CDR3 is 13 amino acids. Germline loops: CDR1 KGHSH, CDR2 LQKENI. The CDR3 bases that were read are TGTGCCAGCTCACCGCGACAGGGTTTCGGC. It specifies CASSPRQGFG. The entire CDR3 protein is CASSPRQGFGYTF.

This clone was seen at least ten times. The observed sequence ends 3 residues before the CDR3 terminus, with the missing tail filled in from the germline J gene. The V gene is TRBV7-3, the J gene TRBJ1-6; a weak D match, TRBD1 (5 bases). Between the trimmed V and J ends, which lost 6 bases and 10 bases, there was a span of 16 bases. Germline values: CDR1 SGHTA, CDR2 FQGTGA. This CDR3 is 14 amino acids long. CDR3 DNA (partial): TGTGCCAGCAGTGTTTCGGGGGTGCGATCACCC. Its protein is CASSVSGVRSP. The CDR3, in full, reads CASSVSGVRSPLHF.

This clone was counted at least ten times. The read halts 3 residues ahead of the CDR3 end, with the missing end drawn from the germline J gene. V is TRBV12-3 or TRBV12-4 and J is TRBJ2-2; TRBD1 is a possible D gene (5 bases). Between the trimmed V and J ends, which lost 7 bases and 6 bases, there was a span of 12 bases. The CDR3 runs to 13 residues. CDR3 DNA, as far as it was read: TGTGCCAGCAACCTAAGGGGTGCCGGGGAG. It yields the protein CASNLRGAGE. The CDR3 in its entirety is CASNLRGAGELFF.